The 19 T cell receptor beta chains below come from one sample, sequenced in a study of T cells in Graves' hyperthyroidism and ophthalmopathy. Using RNA transcripts as the source, TCR beta CDR3 regions were amplified. A first-round RT-PCR of the TCR CDR3 used the HTBI primer set. TCRdb itself ran the multiplex PCR reads through MiXCR, one entry per CDR3 protein. The repertoire includes about 640,000 distinct CDR3 sequences, around 21% of them detected once, and 34% sits in the top ten. Sample: blood. Receptors were obtained from a man under 40 with Graves' ophthalmopathy.

The rearrangement links TRBV7-8 to TRBJ2-2; 13 bases are a match to TRBD2. Per germline, CDR1 SGHVS and CDR2 FQNEAQ. This CDR3 contains 19 residues. With V trimmed by 5 bases and J by 4 bases, 13 bases remained unmatched. CDR3 sequence: CASSRPAVGLAGLTGELFF. The CDR3 DNA reads as TGTGCCAGCAGCCGCCCCGCTGTGGGACTAGCGGGACTCACCGGGGAGCTGTTTTTT.

V and J are TRBV4-1 and TRBJ2-7; D not resolved. The germline V gene encodes CDR1 MGHRA and CDR2 YSYEKL. V lost 5 bases to trimming and J lost 3 bases, with 11 bases between them. The CDR3 contains 13 residues. CDR3 nucleotide sequence: TGCGCCAGCAGCTACGAGCGCGACTACGAGCAGTACTTC. This translates into CASSYERDYEQYF.

This clonotype was recorded many times. The chain uses TRBV12-3 or TRBV12-4 and TRBJ2-7; D is possibly TRBD1 (6 bases). The CDR3 is 13 amino acids. V was trimmed by 3 bases and J by 5 bases, leaving 11 bases between them. CDR3 bases: TGTGCCAGCAGTTTCATTGGGGGCCACGAGCAGTACTTC. It yields the protein CASSFIGGHEQYF.

The chain couples TRBV29-1 to TRBJ1-1; D uncertain. This CDR3 region has 11 residues. Germline V lookup: CDR1 SQVTM, CDR2 ANQGSEA. V was trimmed by 5 bases and J by 7 bases, leaving 11 bases between them. CDR3 sequence (DNA): TGCAGCGTTCTGAGGGAAAGTGAAGCTTTCTTT. Protein product: CSVLRESEAFF.

There are many counts of this clonotype. The chain recombines TRBV27 with TRBJ2-1; TRBD2 might be the D (5 bases). Looked up from germline, CDR1 is MNHEY and CDR2 is SMNVEV (reference sequence). Trimming pared 2 bases from V and 2 bases from J, leaving 10 bases between. The CDR3 contains 15 residues. The CDR3 spells CASSLGASPYNEQFF. CDR3 sequence (DNA): TGTGCCAGCAGTTTAGGTGCTAGCCCCTACAATGAGCAGTTCTTC.

Many counts were recorded for this clonotype. V and J are TRBV4-1 and TRBJ1-2; tentatively, D is TRBD1 (5 bases). CDR1 and CDR2 from the germline V gene are MGHRA and YSYEKL. Trimming took 0 bases from V and 7 from J, leaving 12 bases between them. There are 14 residues in the CDR3. CDR3 residues: CASSQDRGPSGYTF. In nucleotides, the CDR3 is TGCGCCAGCAGCCAAGATAGGGGCCCGAGTGGCTACACCTTC.

V usage is TRBV11-2 and J usage is TRBJ2-2; 8 bases fit TRBD2. The CDR3 is made up of 16 amino acids. V shed 5 bases and J 5 bases; nucleotides not matched to a gene: 10. Germline V gene data show CDR1 as SGHAT and CDR2 as FQNNGV. CDR3 in amino acids: CASSQIIAGFTGELFF. In DNA, the CDR3 is TGTGCCAGCAGCCAGATAATAGCGGGGTTTACCGGGGAGCTGTTTTTT.

This clonotype came up many times. The V and J genes are TRBV6-2 or TRBV6-3 and TRBJ2-7; no clear D. Germline V gene lookup returns CDR1 MNHEY and CDR2 SVGEGT. This CDR3 has 17 amino acids. V was clipped by 0 bases and J by 1 base, with 16 bases between them. The CDR3 nucleotides read TGTGCCAGCAGTTACTCGAGATCCAGCCTTATATCCTACGAGCAGTACTTC. Encoded protein: CASSYSRSSLISYEQYF.

This clonotype occurred many times. The J gene is TRBJ2-3, the V gene TRBV12-3 or TRBV12-4, with 7 bases matching TRBD2. V shed 3 bases and J 3 bases; nucleotides not matched to a gene: 6. There are 15 residues in the CDR3. This CDR3 is CASSFSAGATDTQYF. CDR3 nucleotide sequence: TGTGCCAGCAGTTTCAGTGCGGGAGCGACAGATACGCAGTATTTT.

CDR3 protein: CSVETGDYGYTF. The CDR3 DNA reads as TGCAGCGTGGAGACAGGGGACTATGGCTACACCTTC. The chain is built from TRBV29-1 and TRBJ1-2; 8 bases line up with TRBD1. This CDR3 comprises 12 residues. Germline-derived CDR1 and CDR2 are SQVTM and ANQGSEA. The V gene end was trimmed by 6 bases and the J gene end by 3 bases; junction bases not matched to a gene: 3.

The chain carries TRBV11-3 and TRBJ2-6; TRBD2 agrees at 7 bases. Germline assignment: CDR1 SGHNT and CDR2 YENEEA. CDR3 length: 15 residues. The V and J ends lost 4 bases and 4 bases, in that order; junction bases with no gene match: 4. The CDR3 spells CASSSGREGANVLTF. CDR3 in DNA: TGTGCCAGCAGCTCTGGGAGGGAGGGGGCCAACGTCCTGACTTTC. The complete variable domain, with remaining parts taken from reference TRBV11-3 and TRBJ2-6, reads EAGVVQSPRYKIIEKKQPVAFWCNPISGHNTLYWYLQNLGQGPELLIRYENEEAVDDSQLPKDRFSAERLKGVDSTLKIQPAELGDSAVYLCASSSGREGANVLTFGAGSRLTVL.

This clonotype was found many times. This chain joins TRBV7-9 and TRBJ2-5; D ambiguous. The CDR3 is 14 residues long. CDR1 and CDR2 (germline): SEHNR, FQNEAQ (reference sequence). Trimming shortened V by 8 bases and J by 0 bases, and 13 bases separated the two germline ends. CDR3 residues: CASEGWNYQETQYF. The CDR3 DNA reads TGTGCCAGCGAAGGCTGGAACTACCAAGAGACCCAGTACTTC.

The chain uses TRBV28 and TRBJ2-7, with D uncertain. In germline, CDR1 is MDHEN, CDR2 SYDVKM. This CDR3 is built from 11 residues. With 7 bases removed from V and 3 bases from J, the gap between germline ends came to 7 bases. Here the CDR3 reads CASKGGYEQYF. In DNA form, the CDR3 reads TGTGCCAGCAAGGGCGGCTACGAGCAGTACTTC.

The rearrangement joins TRBV7-9 to TRBJ2-5; D tentatively reads TRBD1 or TRBD2 (5 bases each). This CDR3 has 11 amino acids. V was clipped by 4 bases and J by 10 bases, with 10 bases between them. Germline loops: CDR1 SEHNR, CDR2 FQNEAQ (reference sequence). The CDR3 DNA reads as TGTGCCAGCAGCTCCCGGGACCACCAGTACTTC. Its translation: CASSSRDHQYF.

The genes are TRBV13 and TRBJ2-3; maybe TRBD1 (5 bases). V dropped 0 bases and J dropped 4 bases, with 8 bases sitting between them. The germline V gene has CDR1 PRHDT and CDR2 FYEKMQ (reference sequence). The CDR3 sequence is 14 residues long. The CDR3 protein is CASSLGSRADTQYF. DNA of the CDR3: TGTGCCAGCAGCTTAGGCAGCAGGGCAGATACGCAGTATTTT.

This clonotype was seen only a few times. The chain recombines TRBV2 with TRBJ2-7; TRBD1 matches 7 bases. CDR1 is SNHLY, CDR2 FYNNEI, per germline. This CDR3 region has 12 residues. The ends lost 7 bases at V and 5 bases at J; junction bases unmatched: 5. The CDR3 loop is CASTQDRDEQYF. As DNA, the CDR3 is TGTGCCAGCACTCAAGACAGGGACGAGCAGTACTTC.

This clonotype is a singleton in its sample. This may be a read error: a much more frequent sequence differs by one nucleotide. This chain links TRBV15 with TRBJ2-3; 8 nucleotides match TRBD1. The CDR3 has 15 residues. V shed 1 base, J shed 3 bases, and the junction held 3 bases outside the gene matches. Germline-derived CDR1 and CDR2 are LNHNV and YYDKDF (reference sequence). The CDR3 coding sequence is TGTGCCACCAGCAGAGTGACAGGGGAGACAGATACGCAGTATTTT. Translated, it gives CATSRVTGETDTQYF.

This clonotype has only one observation. V gene TRBV5-1 combines with J gene TRBJ2-7, with TRBD2 matching 7 bases. CDR1 and CDR2 (germline): SGHRS, YFSETQ. This CDR3 is 16 amino acids long. Unmatched junction bases numbered 13, after V lost 4 bases and J lost 3 bases. Here the CDR3 reads CASSPNRLALRYEQYF. Here the CDR3 DNA reads TGCGCCAGCAGCCCGAACCGACTAGCATTACGCTACGAGCAGTACTTC.

The J gene is TRBJ2-7, the V gene TRBV7-9, with 8 bases fitting TRBD2. Germline CDR1 and CDR2: SEHNR and FQNEAQ (reference sequence). The CDR3 is 17 amino acids. The V and J ends lost 1 base and 1 base, in that order; junction bases with no gene match: 9. CDR3 coding DNA: TGTGCCAGCAGCTTAGAGGGCGGACTAGCTCAGTCCTACGAGCAGTACTTC. It yields the protein CASSLEGGLAQSYEQYF.